This is a list of T cell receptor beta chains from one sample in a study of PD-L1 blockade in urothelial cancer. Generated by immunoSEQ multiplex PCR, the TCRdb table keeps only in-frame clones and is missing some. The top ten hold 1.5% to 2% of the sample, which has tens of thousands of clones, 90% seen once. The sample consisted of PBMCs, taken around atezolizumab (anti-PD-L1) treatment. These receptors all stem from a man in his fifties or sixties with urothelial cancer. Each CDR3 is given with its conserved first and last residue. D genes are given only for firm matches.

J gene,V gene,D gene,CDR3 DNA,CDR3 protein
TRBJ2-2,TRBV5-1,.,TGCGCCAGCGGTCTAGCTGTGAACACCGGGGAGCTGTTTTTT,CASGLAVNTGELFF
TRBJ2-7,TRBV28,.,TGTGCCAGCAGTTTAATGGGGGGTTCCCACGAGCAGTACTTC,CASSLMGGSHEQYF
TRBJ2-7,TRBV10-3,.,TGTGCCATCAGTCCCCTTTCCTACGAGCAGTACTTC,CAISPLSYEQYF
TRBJ2-1,TRBV5-5,.,TGTGCCAGCAGCTTAGGACAAGGATCCTACAATGAGCAGTTCTTC,CASSLGQGSYNEQFF
TRBJ2-2,TRBV25-1,TRBD2,TGTGCCAGCAGTGAAACGTCCGGGAGGGCCTACACCGGGGAGCTGTTTTTT,CASSETSGRAYTGELFF
TRBJ2-3,TRBV4-3,TRBD2,TGCGCCGGCAGCCCGATGGCTAGCGGGCAAAGCACAGATACGCAGTATTTT,CAGSPMASGQSTDTQYF
TRBJ1-5,TRBV7-9,TRBD1,TGTGCCAGCAGCTTCCACCGGGACAGGATTAGCAATCAGCCCCAGCATTTT,CASSFHRDRISNQPQHF
TRBJ2-2,TRBV30,TRBD2,TGTGCCTGGAGCCTCCATCGACTAGCGGGGGGGCCCGGGGAGCTGTTTTTT,CAWSLHRLAGGPGELFF
TRBJ2-7,TRBV19,.,TGTGCCAGTAGTATAGGTCTCCAGGGGCGGAACGAGCAGTACTTC,CASSIGLQGRNEQYF
TRBJ2-7,TRBV28,TRBD1,TGTGCCAGCAGTACACCCGGGACAGGGGTGGGCGAGCAGTACTTC,CASSTPGTGVGEQYF
TRBJ2-5,TRBV15,TRBD1,TGTGCCACCAGCAGAAGACAGGGGGCTGGGGGAGAGACCCAGTACTTC,CATSRRQGAGGETQYF
TRBJ2-1,TRBV30,.,TGTGCCTGGAGTATGGTTGGGGCTGAGCAGTTCTTC,CAWSMVGAEQFF
TRBJ2-3,TRBV6-1,TRBD2,TGTGCCAGCAGTGCCTTTTCTAGCGGGAGGGCCTATACGCAGTATTTT,CASSAFSSGRAYTQYF
TRBJ2-1,TRBV7-2,TRBD1,TGTGCCAGCAGCTTAGTGTCCGGACAGGGAGTCAATGAGCAGTTCTTC,CASSLVSGQGVNEQFF
TRBJ2-1,TRBV28,.,TGTGCCAGCAGTTCTCGTTCCGGACTTAATGAGCAGTTCTTC,CASSSRSGLNEQFF
TRBJ1-2,TRBV9,.,TGTGCCAGCAACAGGGTTAACTATGGCTACACCTTC,CASNRVNYGYTF
TRBJ2-7,TRBV30,TRBD2,TGTGCCTGGACGGGCGGGGGGGCCGGGCAGTACTTC,CAWTGGGAGQYF
TRBJ1-5,TRBV10-2,TRBD1,TGCGCCAGAGTGACAGGGGGCGATTCTAATCAGCCCCAGCATTTT,CARVTGGDSNQPQHF
TRBJ2-7,TRBV2,TRBD1,TGTGCCAGCAGGGACAGGGGGTACGAGCAGTACTTC,CASRDRGYEQYF
TRBJ2-3,TRBV11-2,.,TGTGCCAGCAGCTTAGTGGGCGTTCCCCGACCAGATACGCAGTATTTT,CASSLVGVPRPDTQYF
TRBJ1-2,TRBV9,.,TGTGCCAGCAGCGCTAGCTTGGGGAACTATGGCTACACCTTC,CASSASLGNYGYTF
TRBJ2-7,TRBV28,TRBD2,TGTGCCAGCAGTTTATGGCGAACTAGCGGGGGTAACTACGAGCAGTACTTC,CASSLWRTSGGNYEQYF